The T cell receptor (beta chain) described here comes from a study of blood T cell repertoires in COVID-19. At the level of the study: Sample material is recorded as cDNA or gDNA derived from T cells, B-cell-depleted T cells, or PBMCs.

Those enrolled in Seattle joined during active infection and were followed longitudinally afterward. The length of the CDR3 is 12 residues. The V end was cut by 1 base, the J end by 5 bases, with 5 bases between. The germline V gene has CDR1 SEHNR and CDR2 FQNEAQ (reference sequence). Some clones are missing from TCRdb's copy, which holds only in-frame ones; the method was immunoSEQ multiplex PCR. Counted here are 300,000 to 350,000 clones, approximately 88% occurring once; the ten biggest clones make up roughly 9.9%. The TCR was taken from a man aged 25 to 40 with COVID-19, enrolled during active disease. The chain carries TRBV7-9 and TRBJ2-5; no reliable D call. Sequenced material: peripheral blood. The DNA for the CDR3 is TGTGCCAGCAGCTTAGTTCGGGAGACCCAGTACTTC. Encoded protein: CASSLVRETQYF.